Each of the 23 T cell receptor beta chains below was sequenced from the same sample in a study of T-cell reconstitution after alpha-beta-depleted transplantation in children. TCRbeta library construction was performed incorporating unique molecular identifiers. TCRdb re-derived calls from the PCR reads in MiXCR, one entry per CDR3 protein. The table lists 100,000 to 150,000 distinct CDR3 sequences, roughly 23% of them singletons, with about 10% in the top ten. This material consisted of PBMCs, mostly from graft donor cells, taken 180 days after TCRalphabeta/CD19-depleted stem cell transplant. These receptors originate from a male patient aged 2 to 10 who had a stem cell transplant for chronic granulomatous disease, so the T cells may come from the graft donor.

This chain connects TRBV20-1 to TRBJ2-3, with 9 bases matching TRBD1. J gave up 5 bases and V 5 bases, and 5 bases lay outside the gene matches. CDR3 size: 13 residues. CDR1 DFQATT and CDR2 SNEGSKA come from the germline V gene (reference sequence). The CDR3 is CSAWDRVVDTQYF. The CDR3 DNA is TGCAGTGCTTGGGACAGGGTGGTAGATACGCAGTATTTT.

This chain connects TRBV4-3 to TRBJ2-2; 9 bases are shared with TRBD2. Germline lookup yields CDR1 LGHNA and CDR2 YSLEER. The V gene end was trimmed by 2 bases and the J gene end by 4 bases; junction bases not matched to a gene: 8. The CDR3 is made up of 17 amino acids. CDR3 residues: CASSQQVLLAGTGELFF. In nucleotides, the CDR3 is TGCGCCAGCAGCCAACAAGTTTTACTAGCGGGCACCGGGGAGCTGTTTTTT.

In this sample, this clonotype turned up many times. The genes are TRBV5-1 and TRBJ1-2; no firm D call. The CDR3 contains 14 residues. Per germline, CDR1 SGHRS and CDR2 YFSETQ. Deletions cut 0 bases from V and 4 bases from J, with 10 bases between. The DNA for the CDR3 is TGCGCCAGCAGCTTGGAGGTCGTCACCTATGGCTACACCTTC. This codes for CASSLEVVTYGYTF.

CDR3 sequence: CASSVGGVAVNEQYF. CDR3 in DNA: TGTGCCAGCAGCGTAGGGGGGGTAGCGGTAAACGAGCAGTACTTC. The chain couples TRBV9 to TRBJ2-7; possibly TRBD2 for D (6 bases). This CDR3 region has 15 residues. The germline gives CDR1 SGDLS, CDR2 YYNGEE. Trimming stripped 0 bases from V and 5 bases from J, with 15 bases between.

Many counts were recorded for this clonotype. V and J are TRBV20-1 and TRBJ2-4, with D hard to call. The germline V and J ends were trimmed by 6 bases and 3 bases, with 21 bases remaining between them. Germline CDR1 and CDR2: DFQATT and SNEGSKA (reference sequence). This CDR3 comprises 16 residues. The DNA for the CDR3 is TGCAGTGCAACCCCCTCTAGTGCCGTCGTCAAAAACATTCAGTACTTC. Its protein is CSATPSSAVVKNIQYF.

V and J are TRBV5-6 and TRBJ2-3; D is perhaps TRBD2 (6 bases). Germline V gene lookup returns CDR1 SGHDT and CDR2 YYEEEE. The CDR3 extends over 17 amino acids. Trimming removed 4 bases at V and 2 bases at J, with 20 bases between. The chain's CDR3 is CASSLVGFRGYTDTQYF. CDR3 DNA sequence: TGTGCCAGCAGCCTCGTCGGCTTCCGGGGGTACACAGATACGCAGTATTTT. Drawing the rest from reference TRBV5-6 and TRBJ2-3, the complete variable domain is DAGVTQSPTHLIKTRGQQVTLRCSPKSGHDTVSWYQQALGQGPQFIFQYYEEEERQRGNFPDRFSGHQFPNYSSELNVNALLLGDSALYLCASSLVGFRGYTDTQYFGPGTRLTVL.

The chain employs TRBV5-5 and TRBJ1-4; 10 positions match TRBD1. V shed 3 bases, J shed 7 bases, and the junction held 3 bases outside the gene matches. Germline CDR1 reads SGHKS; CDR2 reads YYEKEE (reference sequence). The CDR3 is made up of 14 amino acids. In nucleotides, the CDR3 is TGTGCCAGCAGCTCCCGGGACAGGGGTGAAAAACTGTTTTTT. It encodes CASSSRDRGEKLFF.

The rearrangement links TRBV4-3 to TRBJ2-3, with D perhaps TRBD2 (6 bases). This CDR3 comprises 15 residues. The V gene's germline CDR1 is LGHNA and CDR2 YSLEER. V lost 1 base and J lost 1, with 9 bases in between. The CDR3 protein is CASSQVAGRTDTQYF. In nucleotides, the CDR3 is TGCGCCAGCAGCCAAGTTGCGGGGCGCACAGATACGCAGTATTTT.

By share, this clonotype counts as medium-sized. The CDR3 DNA follows: TGCGCCAGCAGCTCATCTAGCGGGAGGGCCCTCGGGGAGCTGTTTTTT. It is translated as CASSSSSGRALGELFF. The gene calls are TRBV5-1 and TRBJ2-2; 12 nucleotides match TRBD2. The length of the CDR3 is 16 residues. Germline V gives CDR1 SGHRS, CDR2 YFSETQ. V trimming: 3 bases; J trimming: 7 bases; junction bases outside the gene matches: 7.

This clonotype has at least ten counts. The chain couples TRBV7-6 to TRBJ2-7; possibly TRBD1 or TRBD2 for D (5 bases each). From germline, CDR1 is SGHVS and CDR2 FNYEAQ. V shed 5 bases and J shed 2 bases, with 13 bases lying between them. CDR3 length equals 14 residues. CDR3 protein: CASSPRGGTYEQYF. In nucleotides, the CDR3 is TGTGCCAGCAGCCCTCGGGGCGGAACCTACGAGCAGTACTTC.

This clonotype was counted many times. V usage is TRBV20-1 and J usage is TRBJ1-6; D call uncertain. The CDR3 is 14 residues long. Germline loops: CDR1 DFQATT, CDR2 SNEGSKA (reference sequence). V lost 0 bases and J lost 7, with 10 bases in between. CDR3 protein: CSAREGIRNSPLHF. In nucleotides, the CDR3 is TGCAGTGCTAGAGAGGGGATTAGGAATTCACCCCTCCACTTT.

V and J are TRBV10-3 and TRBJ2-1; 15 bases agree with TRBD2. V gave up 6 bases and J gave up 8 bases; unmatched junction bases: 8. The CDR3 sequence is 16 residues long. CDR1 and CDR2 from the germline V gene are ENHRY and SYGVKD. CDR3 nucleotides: TGTGCCATCAGCGGGGGACTAGCGGGAGGAGGGTATGAGCAGTTCTTC. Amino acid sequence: CAISGGLAGGGYEQFF.

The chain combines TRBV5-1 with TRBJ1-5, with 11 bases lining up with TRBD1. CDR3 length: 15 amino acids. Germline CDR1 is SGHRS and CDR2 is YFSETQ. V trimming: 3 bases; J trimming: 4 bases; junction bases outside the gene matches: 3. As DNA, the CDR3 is TGCGCCAGCAGCTCGGGGGACAGGGGGAATCAGCCCCAGCATTTT. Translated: CASSSGDRGNQPQHF.

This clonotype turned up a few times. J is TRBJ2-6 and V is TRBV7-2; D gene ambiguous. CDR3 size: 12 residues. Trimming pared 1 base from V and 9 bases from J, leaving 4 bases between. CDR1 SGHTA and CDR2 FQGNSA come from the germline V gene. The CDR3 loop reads CASSLVVNVLTF. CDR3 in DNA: TGTGCCAGCAGCTTAGTCGTCAACGTCCTGACTTTC.

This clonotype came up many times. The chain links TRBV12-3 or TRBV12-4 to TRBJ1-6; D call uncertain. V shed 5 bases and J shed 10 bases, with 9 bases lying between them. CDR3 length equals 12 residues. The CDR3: CASSTPGSPLHF. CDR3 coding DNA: TGTGCCAGCAGTACACCCGGGTCACCCCTCCACTTT.

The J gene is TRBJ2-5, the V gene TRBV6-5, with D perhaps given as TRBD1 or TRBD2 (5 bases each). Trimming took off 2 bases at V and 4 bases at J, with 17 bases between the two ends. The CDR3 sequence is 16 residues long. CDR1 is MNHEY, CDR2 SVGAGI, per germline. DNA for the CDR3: TGTGCCAGCAGTTACGCCCCTCCTATTGGGGGAGAGACCCAGTACTTC. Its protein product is CASSYAPPIGGETQYF.

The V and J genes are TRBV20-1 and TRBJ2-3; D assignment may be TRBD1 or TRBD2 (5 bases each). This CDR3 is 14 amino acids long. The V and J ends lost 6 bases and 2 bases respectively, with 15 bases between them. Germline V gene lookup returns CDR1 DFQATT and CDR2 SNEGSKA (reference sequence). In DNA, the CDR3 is TGCAGTGCCCGAGGTGGGGGACCCACAGATACGCAGTATTTT. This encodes CSARGGGPTDTQYF.

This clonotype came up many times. CDR3 amino acids: CASSRDSTDTQYF. The CDR3 DNA is TGCGCCAGCAGCAGGGACAGCACAGATACGCAGTATTTT. J is TRBJ2-3 and V is TRBV5-1; D could derive from TRBD1 or TRBD2 (5 bases each). V was clipped by 4 bases and J by 0 bases, with 6 bases between them. The CDR3 has 13 residues. Germline CDR1 SGHRS, CDR2 YFSETQ. Full variable domain (remainder filled in from reference TRBV5-1 and TRBJ2-3): KAGVTQTPRYLIKTRGQQVTLSCSPISGHRSVSWYQQTPGQGLQFLFEYFSETQRNKGNFPGRFSGRQFSNSRSEMNVSTLELGDSALYLCASSRDSTDTQYFGPGTRLTVL.

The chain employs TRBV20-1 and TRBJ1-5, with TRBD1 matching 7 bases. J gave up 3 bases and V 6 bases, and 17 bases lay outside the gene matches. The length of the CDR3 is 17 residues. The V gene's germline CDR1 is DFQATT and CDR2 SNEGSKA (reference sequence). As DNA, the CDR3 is TGCAGTGCCCGGATCACAGGGGTTCTATCCAACAATCAGCCCCAGCATTTT. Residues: CSARITGVLSNNQPQHF.

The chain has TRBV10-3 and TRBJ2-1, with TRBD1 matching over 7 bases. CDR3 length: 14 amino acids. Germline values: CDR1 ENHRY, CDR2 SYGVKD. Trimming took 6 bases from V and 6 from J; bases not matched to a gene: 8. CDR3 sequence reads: CAIRTGQNLNEQFF. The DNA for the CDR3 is TGTGCCATCAGGACGGGACAGAACCTCAATGAGCAGTTCTTC.

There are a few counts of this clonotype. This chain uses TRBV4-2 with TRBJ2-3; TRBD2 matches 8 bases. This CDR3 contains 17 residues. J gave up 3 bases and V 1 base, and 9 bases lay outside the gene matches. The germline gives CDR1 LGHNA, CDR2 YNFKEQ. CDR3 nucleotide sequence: TGTGCCAGCAGCCAAGCGGGAGGGCCGGTAGGGACAGATACGCAGTATTTT. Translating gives CASSQAGGPVGTDTQYF.

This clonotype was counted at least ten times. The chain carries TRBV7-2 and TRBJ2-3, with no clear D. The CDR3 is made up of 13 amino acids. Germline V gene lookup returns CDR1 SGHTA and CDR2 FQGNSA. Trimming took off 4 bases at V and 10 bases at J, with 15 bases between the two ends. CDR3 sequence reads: CASSSPTLTAQYF. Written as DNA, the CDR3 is TGTGCCAGCAGCTCACCGACTTTAACAGCGCAGTATTTT.

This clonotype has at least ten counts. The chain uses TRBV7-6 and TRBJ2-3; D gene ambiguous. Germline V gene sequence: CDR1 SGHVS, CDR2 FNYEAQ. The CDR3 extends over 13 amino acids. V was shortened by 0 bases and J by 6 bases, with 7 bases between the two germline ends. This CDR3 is CASSLALPDTQYF. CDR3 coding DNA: TGTGCCAGCAGCTTAGCGCTGCCCGATACGCAGTATTTT.